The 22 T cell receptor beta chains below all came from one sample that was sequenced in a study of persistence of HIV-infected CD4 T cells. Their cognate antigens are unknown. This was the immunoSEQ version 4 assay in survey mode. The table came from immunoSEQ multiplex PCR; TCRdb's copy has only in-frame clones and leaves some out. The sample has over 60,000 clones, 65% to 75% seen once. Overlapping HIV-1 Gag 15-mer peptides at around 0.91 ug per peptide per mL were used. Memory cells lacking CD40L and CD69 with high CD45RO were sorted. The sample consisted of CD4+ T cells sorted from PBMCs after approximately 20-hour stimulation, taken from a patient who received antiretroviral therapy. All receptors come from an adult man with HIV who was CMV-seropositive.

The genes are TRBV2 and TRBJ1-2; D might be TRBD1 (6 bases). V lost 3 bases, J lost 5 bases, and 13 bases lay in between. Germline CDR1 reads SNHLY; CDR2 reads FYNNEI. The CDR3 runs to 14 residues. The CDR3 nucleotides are TGTGCCAGCAGTGATAACAGGGAATATTATGGCTACACCTTC. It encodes CASSDNREYYGYTF. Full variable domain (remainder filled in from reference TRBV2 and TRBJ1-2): EPEVTQTPSHQVTQMGQEVILRCVPISNHLYFYWYRQILGQKVEFLVSFYNNEISEKSEIFDDQFSVERPDGSNFTLKIRSTKLEDSAMYFCASSDNREYYGYTFGSGTRLTVV.

The CDR3 nucleotides are TGTGCCAGCTCACTCCCGGGGACCTACGAGCAGTACTTC. The encoded protein is CASSLPGTYEQYF. The J gene is TRBJ2-7, the V gene TRBV18; a weak D match, TRBD2 (5 bases). Trimming cost V 4 bases and J 2 bases, with 9 bases left between them. CDR3 length equals 13 residues. Germline loops: CDR1 KGHSH, CDR2 LQKENI.

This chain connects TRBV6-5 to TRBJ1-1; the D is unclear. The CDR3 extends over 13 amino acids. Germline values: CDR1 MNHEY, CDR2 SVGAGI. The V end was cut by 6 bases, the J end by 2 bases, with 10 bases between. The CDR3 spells CASRDRYNTEAFF. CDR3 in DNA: TGTGCCAGCAGGGACCGATACAACACTGAAGCTTTCTTT.

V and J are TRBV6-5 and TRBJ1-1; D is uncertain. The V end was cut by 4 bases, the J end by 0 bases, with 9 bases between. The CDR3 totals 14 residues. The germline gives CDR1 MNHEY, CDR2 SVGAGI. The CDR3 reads CASSSRRLNTEAFF. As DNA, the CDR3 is TGTGCCAGCAGTTCGCGGCGGCTGAACACTGAAGCTTTCTTT.

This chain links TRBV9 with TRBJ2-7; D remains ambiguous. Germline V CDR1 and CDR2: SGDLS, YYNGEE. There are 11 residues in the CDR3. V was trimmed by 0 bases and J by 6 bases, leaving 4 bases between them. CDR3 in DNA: TGTGCCAGCAGCGTAGTGCGCGAGCAGTACTTC. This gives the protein CASSVVREQYF.

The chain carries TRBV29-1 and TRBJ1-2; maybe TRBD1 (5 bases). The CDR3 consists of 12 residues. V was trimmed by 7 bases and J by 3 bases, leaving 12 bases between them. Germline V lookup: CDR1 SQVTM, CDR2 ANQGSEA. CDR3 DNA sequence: TGCAGCGCCGCCGGGACGTACTATGGCTACACCTTC. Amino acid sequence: CSAAGTYYGYTF.

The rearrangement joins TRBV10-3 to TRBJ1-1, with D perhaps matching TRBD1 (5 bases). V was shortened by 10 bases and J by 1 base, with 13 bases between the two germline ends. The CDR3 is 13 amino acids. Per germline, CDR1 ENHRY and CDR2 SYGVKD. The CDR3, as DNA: TGTGCCACGTCCGGGACGGAGAACACTGAAGCTTTCTTT. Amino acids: CATSGTENTEAFF.

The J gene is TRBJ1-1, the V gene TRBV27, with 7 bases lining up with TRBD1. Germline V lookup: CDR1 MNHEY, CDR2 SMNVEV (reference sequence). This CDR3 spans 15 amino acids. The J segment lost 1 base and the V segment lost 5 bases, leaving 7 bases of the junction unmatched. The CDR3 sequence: CASSPQGPANTEAFF. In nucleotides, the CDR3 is TGTGCCAGCAGTCCACAGGGGCCGGCGAACACTGAAGCTTTCTTT.

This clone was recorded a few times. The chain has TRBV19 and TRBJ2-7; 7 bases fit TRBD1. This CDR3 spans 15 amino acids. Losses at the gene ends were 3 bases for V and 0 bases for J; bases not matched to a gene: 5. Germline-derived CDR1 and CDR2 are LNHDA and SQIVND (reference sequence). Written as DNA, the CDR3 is TGTGCCAGTAGTATTCAGGCAGGGGGCTCCTACGAGCAGTACTTC. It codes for CASSIQAGGSYEQYF.

The CDR3 loop is CASPSGGSDNSPLHF. The CDR3 nucleotides are TGTGCCAGCCCATCTGGGGGATCTGATAATTCACCCCTCCACTTT. This chain joins TRBV6-5 and TRBJ1-6, with D perhaps TRBD1 (5 bases). CDR3 length equals 15 residues. Germline V gene lookup returns CDR1 MNHEY and CDR2 SVGAGI. V gave up 8 bases and J gave up 5 bases, with 16 bases separating them.

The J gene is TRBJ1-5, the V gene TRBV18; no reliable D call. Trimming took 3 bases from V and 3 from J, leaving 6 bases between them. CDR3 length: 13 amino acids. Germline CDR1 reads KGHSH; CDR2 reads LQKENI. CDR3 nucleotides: TGTGCCAGCTCACCGGGTCACAATCAGCCCCAGCATTTT. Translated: CASSPGHNQPQHF.

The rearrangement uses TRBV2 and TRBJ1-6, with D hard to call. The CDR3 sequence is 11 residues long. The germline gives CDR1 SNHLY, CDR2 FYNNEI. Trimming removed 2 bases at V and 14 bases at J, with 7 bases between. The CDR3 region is CASSESPTLHF. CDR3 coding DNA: TGTGCCAGCAGTGAAAGCCCGACCCTCCACTTT.

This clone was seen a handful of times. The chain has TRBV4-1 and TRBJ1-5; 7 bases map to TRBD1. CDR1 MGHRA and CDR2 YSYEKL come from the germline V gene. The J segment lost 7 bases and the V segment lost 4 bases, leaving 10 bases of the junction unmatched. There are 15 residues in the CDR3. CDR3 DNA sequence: TGCGCCAGCAGCCTAACCCGACAGGGAAACCAGCCCCAGCATTTT. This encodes CASSLTRQGNQPQHF.

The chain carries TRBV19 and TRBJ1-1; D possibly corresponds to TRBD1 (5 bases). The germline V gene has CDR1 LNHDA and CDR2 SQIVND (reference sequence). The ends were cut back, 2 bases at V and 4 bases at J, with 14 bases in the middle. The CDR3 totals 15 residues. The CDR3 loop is CASSIQAGSTTEAFF. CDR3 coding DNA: TGTGCCAGTAGTATACAGGCAGGGAGTACCACTGAAGCTTTCTTT.

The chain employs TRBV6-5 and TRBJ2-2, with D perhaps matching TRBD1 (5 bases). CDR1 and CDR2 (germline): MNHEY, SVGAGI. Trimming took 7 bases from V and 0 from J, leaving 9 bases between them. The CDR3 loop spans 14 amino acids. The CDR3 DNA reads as TGTGCCAGCACTCAGGGAACGAACACCGGGGAGCTGTTTTTT. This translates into CASTQGTNTGELFF.

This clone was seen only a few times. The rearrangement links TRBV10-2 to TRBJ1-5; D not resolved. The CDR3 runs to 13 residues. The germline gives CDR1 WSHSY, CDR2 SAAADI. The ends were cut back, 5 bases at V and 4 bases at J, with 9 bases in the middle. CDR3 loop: CASSRTDNQPQHF. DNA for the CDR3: TGCGCCAGCAGTAGGACGGATAATCAGCCCCAGCATTTT.

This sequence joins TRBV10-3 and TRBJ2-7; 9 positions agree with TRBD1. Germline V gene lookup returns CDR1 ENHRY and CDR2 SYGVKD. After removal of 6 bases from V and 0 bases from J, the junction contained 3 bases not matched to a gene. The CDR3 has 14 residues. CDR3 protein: CAIRLTGGSYEQYF. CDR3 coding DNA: TGTGCCATCAGGCTGACAGGGGGCTCCTACGAGCAGTACTTC.

The CDR3 here is CASSPQDRLLLGNTIYF. The CDR3 DNA sequence: TGTGCCAGCAGCCCCCAGGACAGGTTGCTCTTAGGAAACACCATATATTTT. V is TRBV7-9 and J is TRBJ1-3, with 7 bases that match TRBD1. The CDR3 loop spans 17 amino acids. After removal of 5 bases from V and 4 bases from J, the junction contained 14 bases not matched to a gene. Germline V gene data show CDR1 as SEHNR and CDR2 as FQNEAQ (reference sequence).

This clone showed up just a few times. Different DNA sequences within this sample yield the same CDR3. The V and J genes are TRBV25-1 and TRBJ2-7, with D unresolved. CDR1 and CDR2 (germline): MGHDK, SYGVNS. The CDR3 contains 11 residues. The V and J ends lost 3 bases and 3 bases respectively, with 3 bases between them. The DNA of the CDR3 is TGTGCCAGCAGTGAGGGCTACGAGCAGTACTTC. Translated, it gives CASSEGYEQYF.

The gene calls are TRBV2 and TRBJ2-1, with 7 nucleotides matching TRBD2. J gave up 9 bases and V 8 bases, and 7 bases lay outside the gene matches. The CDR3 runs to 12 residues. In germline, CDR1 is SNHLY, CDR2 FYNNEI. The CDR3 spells CASGGDFTEQFF. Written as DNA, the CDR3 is TGTGCCAGCGGGGGGGATTTCACTGAGCAGTTCTTC.

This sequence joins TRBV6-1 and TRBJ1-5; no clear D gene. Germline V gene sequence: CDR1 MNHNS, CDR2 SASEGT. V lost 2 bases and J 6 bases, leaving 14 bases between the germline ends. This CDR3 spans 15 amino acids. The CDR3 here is CASSESTILSQPQHF. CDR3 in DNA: TGTGCCAGCAGTGAAAGCACGATTTTGAGTCAGCCCCAGCATTTT.

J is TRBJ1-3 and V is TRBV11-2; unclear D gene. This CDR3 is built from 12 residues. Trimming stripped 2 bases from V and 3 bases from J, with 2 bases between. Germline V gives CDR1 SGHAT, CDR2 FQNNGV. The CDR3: CASSLIGNTIYF. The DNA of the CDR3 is TGTGCCAGCAGCTTAATTGGAAACACCATATATTTT.